These T cell receptor beta chains were read from a single sample in a study of metastatic and nonmetastatic thyroid tumors. With MiXCR, TCRdb reprocessed the PCR reads. The sample comprises approximately 25,000 clones, 13% of which are singletons, and roughly an eighth rests with the top ten. Material: blood. The origin of the receptors is a female donor with papillary thyroid cancer or a benign thyroid nodule (not recorded which). Some clones in this sample may be carry-over from other donors' samples. CDR3s include the opening cysteine and the closing phenylalanine or tryptophan. The order of the fields is CDR3 protein, CDR3 DNA, V gene, J gene, D gene, clone size. D genes are given only for firm matches. The size entry is marked missing in some rows and otherwise reads once, few, many or a size class.

CDR3: CASSLGTSGRSDTQYF; DNA: TGTGCCAGCAGCTTAGGGACTAGCGGGAGGTCAGATACGCAGTATTTT; V: TRBV11-1; J: TRBJ2-3; D: TRBD2; size: many
CDR3: CASRPRSGTQETQYF; DNA: TGTGCCAGCAGGCCACGTAGCGGAACCCAAGAGACCCAGTACTTC; V: TRBV6-2/TRBV6-3; J: TRBJ2-5; D: NA; size: NA
CDR3: CASSLEGRTNSPLHF; DNA: TGCGCCAGCAGCTTGGAGGGACGGACTAATTCACCCCTCCACTTT; V: TRBV5-1; J: TRBJ1-6; D: NA; size: many
CDR3: CASSVGFSGVYNEQFF; DNA: TGTGCCAGCAGCGTAGGGTTTTCGGGAGTTTATAATGAGCAGTTCTTC; V: TRBV9; J: TRBJ2-1; D: NA; size: many
CDR3: CASSFSGTRSSGELFF; DNA: TGTGCCAGCAGCTTTTCCGGGACTAGGAGCTCTGGGGAGCTGTTTTTT; V: TRBV11-1; J: TRBJ2-2; D: TRBD2; size: NA
CDR3: CASCCASNTGELFF; DNA: TGTGCCAGCTGTTGCGCCTCGAACACCGGGGAGCTGTTTTTT; V: TRBV12-3/TRBV12-4; J: TRBJ2-2; D: NA; size: NA
CDR3: CASSPGTGHEQYF; DNA: TGCGCCAGCAGCCCCGGGACAGGACACGAGCAGTACTTC; V: TRBV5-1; J: TRBJ2-7; D: TRBD1; size: many
CDR3: CASSLTGDQPQHF; DNA: TGTGCCAGCAGTTTGACAGGGGATCAGCCCCAGCATTTT; V: TRBV12-3/TRBV12-4; J: TRBJ1-5; D: TRBD1; size: many
CDR3: CASSLYSNTEAFF; DNA: TGCGCCAGCAGCTTGTATTCGAACACTGAAGCTTTCTTT; V: TRBV5-1; J: TRBJ1-1; D: NA; size: NA
CDR3: CASSRDRVGEQYF; DNA: TGTGCCAGCAGCCGGGACAGGGTGGGCGAGCAGTACTTC; V: TRBV7-3; J: TRBJ2-7; D: TRBD1; size: many
CDR3: CASSPGASKGSNTEAFF; DNA: TGTGCCAGCTCACCAGGGGCGTCTAAGGGTTCGAACACTGAAGCTTTCTTT; V: TRBV18; J: TRBJ1-1; D: NA; size: many
CDR3: CASSLQSASSYNSPLHF; DNA: TGTGCCAGCAGTTTACAGAGTGCAAGCTCCTATAATTCACCCCTCCACTTT; V: TRBV2; J: TRBJ1-6; D: NA; size: many
CDR3: CAWSVGGKAYEQYF; DNA: TGTGCCTGGAGTGTCGGGGGGAAAGCATACGAGCAGTACTTC; V: TRBV30; J: TRBJ2-7; D: TRBD2; size: medium-sized
CDR3: CASSDSLLAKSTDTQYF; DNA: TGTGCCAGCAGTGACTCATTACTAGCGAAGAGCACAGATACGCAGTATTTT; V: TRBV6-4; J: TRBJ2-3; D: TRBD2; size: many
CDR3: CASSLGGGPTYEQYF; DNA: TGTGCCAGCAGTTTAGGAGGCGGGCCAACCTACGAGCAGTACTTC; V: TRBV28; J: TRBJ2-7; D: NA; size: many
CDR3: CASSVVAVAGVSTGELFF; DNA: TGTGCCAGCAGCGTAGTGGCGGTAGCGGGAGTGTCCACCGGGGAGCTGTTTTTT; V: TRBV9; J: TRBJ2-2; D: TRBD2; size: many
CDR3: CASRGQSTNEKLFF; DNA: TGCGCCAGCAGGGGACAGTCAACTAATGAAAAACTGTTTTTT; V: TRBV5-1; J: TRBJ1-4; D: TRBD1; size: many
CDR3: CASSFLAGEASYEQYF; DNA: TGTGCCAGCAGCTTTCTAGCGGGAGAAGCCTCATACGAGCAGTACTTC; V: TRBV7-8; J: TRBJ2-7; D: TRBD2; size: NA
CDR3: CASSPTPGQGSADTQYF; DNA: TGTGCCAGCAGCCCGACTCCGGGACAGGGGTCGGCAGATACGCAGTATTTT; V: TRBV11-2; J: TRBJ2-3; D: TRBD1; size: many
CDR3: CASSRRSGGGVETQYF; DNA: TGTGCCAGCAGCCGACGTAGCGGAGGCGGGGTAGAGACCCAGTACTTC; V: TRBV4-2; J: TRBJ2-5; D: NA; size: many
CDR3: CASKGSGAYNEQFF; DNA: TGTGCCAGCAAGGGGTCGGGGGCCTACAATGAGCAGTTCTTC; V: TRBV7-8; J: TRBJ2-1; D: NA; size: many
CDR3: CASSVSSGETQYF; DNA: TGCGCCAGCAGCGTGTCCAGTGGAGAGACCCAGTACTTC; V: TRBV5-1; J: TRBJ2-5; D: NA; size: many
CDR3: CASSHLYEQYF; DNA: TGTGCCAGCAGCCATCTCTACGAGCAGTACTTC; V: TRBV7-2; J: TRBJ2-7; D: NA; size: many
CDR3: CASSLSGTPYNEQFF; DNA: TGCGCCAGCAGCCTGAGCGGAACTCCCTACAATGAGCAGTTCTTC; V: TRBV10-1; J: TRBJ2-1; D: NA; size: many
CDR3: CASSAQGGPYEQYF; DNA: TGTGCCAGTAGTGCCCAAGGTGGGCCCTACGAGCAGTACTTC; V: TRBV19; J: TRBJ2-7; D: NA; size: medium-sized
CDR3: CASSDSSGSTGELFF; DNA: TGTGCCAGCAGTGACTCTAGCGGGTCCACCGGGGAGCTGTTTTTT; V: TRBV6-4; J: TRBJ2-2; D: TRBD2; size: many
CDR3: CSARKGGGNQPQHF; DNA: TGCAGTGCCCGCAAAGGGGGAGGCAATCAGCCCCAGCATTTT; V: TRBV20-1; J: TRBJ1-5; D: NA; size: many
CDR3: CSATRTQRTDFFDTQYF; DNA: TGCAGTGCCACCCGAACCCAGCGGACAGACTTTTTTGATACGCAGTATTTT; V: TRBV20-1; J: TRBJ2-3; D: NA; size: NA
CDR3: CASSEWTGVNSPLHF; DNA: TGTGCCAGCAGTGAATGGACAGGGGTCAATTCACCCCTCCACTTT; V: TRBV6-1; J: TRBJ1-6; D: TRBD1; size: medium-sized
CDR3: CASSQDQGWGYEQYF; DNA: TGTGCCAGCAGCCAAGATCAGGGTTGGGGATACGAGCAGTACTTC; V: TRBV3-1; J: TRBJ2-7; D: NA; size: medium-sized
CDR3: CASSQDGNSPLHF; DNA: TGTGCCAGCTCGCAGGACGGGAATTCACCCCTCCACTTT; V: TRBV18; J: TRBJ1-6; D: NA; size: NA
CDR3: CASSGLGIRKTQYF; DNA: TGTGCCAGCAGTGGTCTAGGAATTCGAAAGACCCAGTACTTC; V: TRBV2; J: TRBJ2-5; D: NA; size: many
CDR3: CASSSDRDGNTIYF; DNA: TGTGCCAGCAGCTCCGACAGGGATGGAAACACCATATATTTT; V: TRBV7-9; J: TRBJ1-3; D: TRBD1; size: many
CDR3: CASSLGQGDYGYTF; DNA: TGTGCCAGCAGCTTAGGACAGGGGGACTATGGCTACACCTTC; V: TRBV7-2; J: TRBJ1-2; D: TRBD1; size: NA
CDR3: CASSLAQSGSRPQYF; DNA: TGTGCCAGCAGCTTAGCGCAAAGCGGGAGTCGCCCGCAGTATTTT; V: TRBV11-1; J: TRBJ2-3; D: TRBD2; size: many
CDR3: CAWSSGTDTQYF; DNA: TGTGCCTGGAGTTCCGGTACAGATACGCAGTATTTT; V: TRBV30; J: TRBJ2-3; D: NA; size: medium-sized